This T cell receptor (beta chain) appears in the sequencing data of a study of CD8 T cells in Susac syndrome (dated by TCRdb to about 2019). Background on the whole study: Among the Susac syndrome patients who were sequenced, clinically active disease was present in about 6 and clinical remission was observed in 8 or 9. At blood withdrawal, Susac syndrome patients were either therapy-naive, taking corticosteroids (in some cases with IVIg as well), or taking IVIg alone. Whether CD8+ T cell activation and differentiation in Susac syndrome was antigen driven was tested using repertoire sequencing. Study-level results and caveats: In the CD4+ T cell repertoire of Susac syndrome patients, clonal expansion was not detected. The study acknowledged that relatively few individuals were included in the TCR sequencing and HLA analysis.

The CDR3 measures 17 amino acids from cysteine to phenylalanine. The retained sequence is limited to the CDR3, 51 bases, with the frame set at the first base. The germline ends are 17 bases apart after V is trimmed by 1 base and J by 0 bases. CDR1 and CDR2 are drawn from the germline V gene (reference sequence): DFQATT, SNEGSKA. With respect to this clonotype: Its specific antigen is unknown. Base qualities are not recorded, but no much larger clone differs from it by a single base.

RNA was extracted with the RNeasy kit and roughly 0.5 to 1 ug was reverse transcribed using random hexamers. The immunoSEQ multiplex PCR assay, covering 54 Vbeta and 13 Jbeta segments, was used to amplify TCR beta CDR3 regions. To correct PCR amplification bias, a synthetic template baseline was used for both primer optimization and computational correction. The original pipeline was this. Reads were assigned to V, D and J genes according to IMGT and analyzed in immunoSEQ Analyzer, with only productive sequences retained. Clonality was computed as one minus Shannon entropy normalized by log2 of the number of productive unique sequences. For each patient and control, public and private clones were evaluated among the 100 most prevalent clones. Susac-specific clones were defined as absent from healthy and MS cohorts, around 1,000 published viral clones and other ImmuneACCESS disease sequences. TCRdb's own reprocessing of the public reads used fastp at Q25 and MiXCR and kept productive beta chains. Each entry is one CDR3 protein sequence, shown with its most common DNA and genes. Here the V and J calls rest on TCRdb's processing, not on the authors' analysis. The sample includes roughly 250,000 distinct CDR3 sequences, with 90% to 96% observed a single time. The top ten clones comprise 0.08% to 0.11% of the sample.

High-throughput TCR beta sequencing profiled peripheral blood CD8+ and CD4+ T cells from healthy donors, Susac syndrome patients and multiple sclerosis patients. The Susac syndrome patients fulfilled recently defined diagnostic criteria for either definite or probable disease. Bulk CD8+ and CD4+ T cells were purified magnetically by negative isolation, whereas CD8+ TEMRA cells were enriched by FACS. Blood was collected in EDTA tubes and processed within 24 hours, with PBMCs isolated through density gradient centrifugation. PBMCs intended for TCR sequencing were frozen in liquid nitrogen and were later thawed in a 37 degrees C water bath. The sorted or isolated CD4+, CD8+ and CD8+ TEMRA cells had a purity of 90% or higher.

Sequences were obtained from CD4+ T cells from PBMCs. This TCR came from a human donor with Susac syndrome. The chain couples TRBV20-1 to TRBJ2-3; a confident D gene designation cannot be given. The CDR3 corresponds to CSARVVSQSASTDTQYF. The nucleotide sequence reads as follows: TGCAGTGCTAGAGTTGTCTCGCAGAGCGCCAGCACAGATACGCAGTATTTT.